This T cell receptor (beta chain) was captured by sequencing in a study of T cell changes during pregnancy in multiple sclerosis (dated by TCRdb to between 2018 and 2020). Regarding the study in general: In women with multiple sclerosis, the researchers looked at how the T cell repertoire shifted as pregnancy progressed.

In this sample, this clone turned up a few times. Its binding antigen is unknown. Base qualities are not provided; no much larger clone lies one nucleotide away. The method was the immunoSEQ multiplex PCR assay. Here the immuneACCESS table is served through TCRdb, limited to in-frame sequences with V and J called. Missing clones are a known gap in these copies; in checked studies unresolved V genes cover under half, and the rest lacks a known reason. Counted in this sample were about 92,000 clones; approximately 92% of them appeared once. The top ten clonotypes cover over 2% of the sample. V is clipped by 1 base and J by 0 bases, and the sequence between their germline boundaries is 8 bases long. CDR1 is given as MNHEY and CDR2 as SMNVEV, both from the germline V gene (reference sequence). Spanning cysteine to phenylalanine, the CDR3 consists of 15 amino acids. The retained sequence is limited to the CDR3, 45 bases, with the frame set at the first base.

This chain is built from TRBV27 and TRBJ2-3; the D gene cannot be resolved reliably. The source of this sequence is a female donor with multiple sclerosis, enrolled in a pregnancy study. The sequencing here drew on peripheral blood, taken in the first trimester of pregnancy. The nucleotides read TGTGCCAGCAGTTTATTGAGGATGAGCACAGATACGCAGTATTTT. This translates into CASSLLRMSTDTQYF.